One and the same sample provided the 5 T cell receptor beta chains below, sequenced in a study of shared clonotypes between healthy human individuals. The protocol was immunoSEQ multiplex PCR, while the TCRdb copy is restricted to in-frame clones and leaves out a portion. The repertoire holds over 2 million clones, with under 95% as singletons. The sequenced material came from naive CD4+ T cells from PBMCs. Subset here: CD45RA+ positively selected. The receptor set was obtained from a man aged 18 to 30 in good health. Some clones in this sample may be carry-over from other donors' samples.

The chain's CDR3 is CASNIFRDRGGKLFF. CDR3 nucleotide sequence: TGTGCCAGCAACATATTCCGGGACAGGGGTGGGAAACTGTTTTTT. V and J are TRBV21-1 and TRBJ1-4; TRBD1 is the table's D call and was not checked against the DNA. TRBV21-1 is labeled a pseudogene. The CDR3 has 15 amino acids.

The gene calls are TRBV9 and TRBJ2-3; no clear D. CDR3 size: 15 residues. Trimming left V 1 base short and J 4 bases short, with 13 bases between. The germline gives CDR1 SGDLS, CDR2 YYNGEE. CDR3 in amino acids: CASSVSLLQPDTQYF. The CDR3 coding sequence is TGTGCCAGCAGCGTATCATTGCTCCAGCCAGATACGCAGTATTTT.

V and J are TRBV4-3 and TRBJ1-2; D ambiguous. This CDR3 has 20 residues. Deletions cut 0 bases from V and 0 bases from J, with 23 bases between. The germline V gene encodes CDR1 LGHNA and CDR2 YSLEER. The chain's CDR3 is CASSQDPGGNRALANYGYTF. CDR3 in DNA: TGCGCCAGCAGCCAAGATCCCGGAGGGAATCGGGCCCTAGCTAACTATGGCTACACCTTC.

This rearrangement joins TRBV11-3 to TRBJ2-3; D gene uncertain. The CDR3 has 16 amino acids. Germline CDR1 is SGHNT and CDR2 is YENEEA. The germline V and J ends were trimmed by 1 base and 0 bases, with 11 bases remaining between them. The CDR3 loop is CASSLGVYLSTDTQYF. The CDR3 nucleotides read TGTGCCAGCAGCTTAGGCGTCTATTTAAGCACAGATACGCAGTATTTT.

V and J are TRBV15 and TRBJ2-3; possible D gene TRBD2, 6 bases. V lost 0 bases and J lost 5, with 9 bases in between. CDR3 length: 14 amino acids. Germline V gene lookup returns CDR1 LNHNV and CDR2 YYDKDF (reference sequence). CDR3 bases: TGTGCCACCAGCAGAGACCAGGGAGGAGATACGCAGTATTTT. Protein: CATSRDQGGDTQYF.